Sequencing of this T cell receptor beta chain was carried out in a study of blood T cell repertoires in COVID-19. Study-wide context: The United States, Italy and Spain supplied acute and convalescent COVID-19 samples.

Sequenced by immunoSEQ multiplex PCR; TCRdb stores in-frame clones only, minus some. The table includes 180,000 or so clones, around nine tenths detected once. Germline values: CDR1 SEHNR, CDR2 FQNEAQ (reference sequence). CDR3 length: 13 amino acids. The ends lost 5 bases at V and 3 bases at J; junction bases unmatched: 3. Material for sequencing was peripheral blood. This clonotype was obtained from a man between 65 and 80 years old with acute or convalescent COVID-19. The V gene is TRBV7-9, the J gene TRBJ1-2, with 7 bases matching TRBD1. CDR3 amino acids: CASSIGTDYGYTF. The CDR3 DNA reads as TGTGCCAGCAGCATCGGGACAGACTATGGCTACACCTTC.